Below, 10 T cell receptor beta chains from the same sample are listed, as sequenced in a study of blood T cell repertoires in COVID-19. Repertoires were generated with immunoSEQ multiplex PCR, while TCRdb's copy carries only in-frame clones and drops some. The sample has fewer than 150,000 clones, 60% to 80% seen once. Sequenced: peripheral blood. The receptors here all came from a man between 60 and 75 years old who had recovered from COVID-19.

This rearrangement joins TRBV19 to TRBJ2-3, with TRBD1 as a possible D gene (6 bases). V was clipped by 3 bases and J by 10 bases, with 14 bases between them. Germline CDR1 and CDR2: LNHDA and SQIVND (reference sequence). The CDR3 loop spans 13 amino acids. As DNA, the CDR3 is TGTGCCAGTAGTATTGAGCCAGGGGTCGCGCAGTATTTT. Translation gives CASSIEPGVAQYF.

V gene TRBV10-3 combines with J gene TRBJ2-3; 7 bases fit TRBD1. Germline V CDR1 and CDR2: ENHRY, SYGVKD. This CDR3 comprises 15 residues. The J segment lost 0 bases and the V segment lost 4 bases, leaving 4 bases of the junction unmatched. The CDR3 DNA follows: TGTGCCATCAGTGGGACAGGTCTCAGCACAGATACGCAGTATTTT. This sequence encodes CAISGTGLSTDTQYF.

The rearrangement joins TRBV19 to TRBJ1-5; no reliable D call. V was pared by 6 bases and J by 0 bases, with 6 bases between. Germline CDR1 is LNHDA and CDR2 is SQIVND (reference sequence). The CDR3 is made up of 13 amino acids. For the CDR3, the DNA is TGTGCCAGTAGCCCGGTTAGCAATCAGCCCCAGCATTTT. Translation gives CASSPVSNQPQHF. Full variable domain (rest looked up from reference TRBV19 and TRBJ1-5): DGGITQSPKYLFRKEGQNVTLSCEQNLNHDAMYWYRQDPGQGLRLIYYSQIVNDFQKGDIAEGYSVSREKKESFPLTVTSAQKNPTAFYLCASSPVSNQPQHFGDGTRLSIL.

The rearrangement uses TRBV19 and TRBJ2-2; 9 bases fit TRBD1. The length of the CDR3 is 15 residues. V shed 4 bases, J shed 8 bases, and the junction held 8 bases outside the gene matches. Germline loops: CDR1 LNHDA, CDR2 SQIVND (reference sequence). CDR3 in amino acids: CASSNSQGAEGELFF. CDR3 bases: TGTGCCAGTAGTAACTCACAGGGGGCTGAAGGGGAGCTGTTTTTT.

This clone was picked up a small number of times. The genes are TRBV9 and TRBJ1-4, with D hard to call. V was pared by 0 bases and J by 4 bases, with 10 bases between. The V gene's germline CDR1 is SGDLS and CDR2 YYNGEE. CDR3 length: 15 amino acids. CDR3 region: CASSVGGGNNEKLFF. The DNA for the CDR3 is TGTGCCAGCAGCGTAGGAGGAGGGAATAATGAAAAACTGTTTTTT. The variable domain in full, completed from reference TRBV9 and TRBJ1-4, reads DSGVTQTPKHLITATGQRVTLRCSPRSGDLSVYWYQQSLDQGLQFLIQYYNGEERAKGNILERFSAQQFPDLHSELNLSSLELGDSALYFCASSVGGGNNEKLFFGSGTQLSVL.

This chain joins TRBV10-3 and TRBJ1-1; 8 bases align to TRBD1. CDR1 is ENHRY, CDR2 SYGVKD, per germline. Unmatched junction bases numbered 7, after V lost 6 bases and J lost 4 bases. The CDR3 totals 14 residues. This CDR3 reads CAIRTGVEGTEAFF. Here the CDR3 DNA reads TGTGCCATCAGGACAGGGGTTGAGGGCACTGAAGCTTTCTTT.

The rearrangement uses TRBV28 and TRBJ1-5, with D perhaps TRBD1 (6 bases). The CDR3 is 15 amino acids. Germline CDR1 is MDHEN and CDR2 is SYDVKM. V dropped 6 bases and J dropped 0 bases, with 12 bases sitting between them. This CDR3 is CASSLRGHSNQPQHF. In nucleotides, the CDR3 is TGTGCCAGCAGCTTAAGGGGACATAGCAATCAGCCCCAGCATTTT.

This chain links TRBV19 with TRBJ2-3; possible D gene TRBD2, 6 bases. Germline lookup yields CDR1 LNHDA and CDR2 SQIVND (reference sequence). V gave up 3 bases and J gave up 2 bases, with 21 bases separating them. The CDR3 spans 18 residues. The CDR3 sequence is CASSILIGGAGDTDTQYF. The CDR3 DNA reads as TGTGCCAGTAGTATCCTGATTGGGGGAGCGGGTGACACAGATACGCAGTATTTT.

V and J are TRBV18 and TRBJ2-3, with D perhaps TRBD1 (6 bases). Trimming cost V 1 base and J 3 bases, with 11 bases left between them. Germline loops: CDR1 KGHSH, CDR2 LQKENI. The CDR3 is 15 amino acids. The CDR3 region has the DNA TGTGCCAGCTCACCACAGTCAGGGGCAACAGATACGCAGTATTTT. Translating gives CASSPQSGATDTQYF.

V is TRBV7-2 and J is TRBJ1-2; 7 positions match TRBD1. The CDR3 runs to 13 residues. Losses at the gene ends were 5 bases for V and 3 bases for J; bases not matched to a gene: 3. CDR1 and CDR2 from the germline V gene are SGHTA and FQGNSA. The chain's CDR3 is CASSPGTDYGYTF. CDR3 coding DNA: TGTGCCAGCAGCCCTGGGACAGACTATGGCTACACCTTC.